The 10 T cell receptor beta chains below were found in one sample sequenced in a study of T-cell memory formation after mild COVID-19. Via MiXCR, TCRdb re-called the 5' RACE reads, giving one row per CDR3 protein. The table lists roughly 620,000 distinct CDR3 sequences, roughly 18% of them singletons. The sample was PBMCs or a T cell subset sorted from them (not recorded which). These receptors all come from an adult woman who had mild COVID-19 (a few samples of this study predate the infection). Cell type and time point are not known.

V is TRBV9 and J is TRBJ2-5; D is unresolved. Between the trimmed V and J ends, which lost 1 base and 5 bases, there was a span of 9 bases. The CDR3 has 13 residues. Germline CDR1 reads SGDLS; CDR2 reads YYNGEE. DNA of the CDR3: TGTGCCAGCAGCGTAACTGTTTGGGAGACCCAGTACTTC. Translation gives CASSVTVWETQYF.

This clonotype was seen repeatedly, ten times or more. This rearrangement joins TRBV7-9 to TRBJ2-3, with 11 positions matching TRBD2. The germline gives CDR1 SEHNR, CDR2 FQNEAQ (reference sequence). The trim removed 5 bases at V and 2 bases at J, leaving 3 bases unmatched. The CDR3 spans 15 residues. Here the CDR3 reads CASSPTSGDTDTQYF. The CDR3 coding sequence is TGTGCCAGCAGCCCGACTAGCGGGGACACAGATACGCAGTATTTT. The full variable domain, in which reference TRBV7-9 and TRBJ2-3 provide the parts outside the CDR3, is DTGVSQNPRHKITKRGQNVTFRCDPISEHNRLYWYRQTLGQGPEFLTYFQNEAQLEKSRLLSDRFSAERPKGSFSTLEIQRTEQGDSAMYLCASSPTSGDTDTQYFGPGTRLTVL.

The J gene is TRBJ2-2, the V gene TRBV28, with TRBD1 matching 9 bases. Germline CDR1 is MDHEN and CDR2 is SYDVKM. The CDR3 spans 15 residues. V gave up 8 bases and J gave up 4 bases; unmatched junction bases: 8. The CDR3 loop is CASLLGGQGTGELFF. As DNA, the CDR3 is TGTGCCAGCCTCCTGGGGGGACAGGGCACCGGGGAGCTGTTTTTT. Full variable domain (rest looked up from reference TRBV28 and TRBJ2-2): DVKVTQSSRYLVKRTGEKVFLECVQDMDHENMFWYRQDPGLGLRLIYFSYDVKMKEKGDIPEGYSVSREKKERFSLILESASTNQTSMYLCASLLGGQGTGELFFGEGSRLTVL.

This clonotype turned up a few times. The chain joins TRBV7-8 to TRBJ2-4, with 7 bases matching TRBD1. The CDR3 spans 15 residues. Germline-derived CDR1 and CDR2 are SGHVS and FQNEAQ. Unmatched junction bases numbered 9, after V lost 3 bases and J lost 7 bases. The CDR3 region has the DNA TGTGCCAGCAGCTTCAAAGGGGGCTATGACAACATTCAGTACTTC. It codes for CASSFKGGYDNIQYF.

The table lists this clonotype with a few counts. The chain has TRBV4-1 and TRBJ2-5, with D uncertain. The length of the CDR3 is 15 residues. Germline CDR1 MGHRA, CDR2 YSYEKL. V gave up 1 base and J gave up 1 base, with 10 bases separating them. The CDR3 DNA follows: TGCGCCAGCAGCCAAGCCCTTGAGTCCCAAGAGACCCAGTACTTC. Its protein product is CASSQALESQETQYF.

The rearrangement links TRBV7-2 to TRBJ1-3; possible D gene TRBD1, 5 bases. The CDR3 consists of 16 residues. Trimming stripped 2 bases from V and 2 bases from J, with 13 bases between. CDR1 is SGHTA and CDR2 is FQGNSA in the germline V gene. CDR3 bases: TGTGCCAGCAGCTTACAGGGAAGGGCGGCTGGAAACACCATATATTTT. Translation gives CASSLQGRAAGNTIYF.

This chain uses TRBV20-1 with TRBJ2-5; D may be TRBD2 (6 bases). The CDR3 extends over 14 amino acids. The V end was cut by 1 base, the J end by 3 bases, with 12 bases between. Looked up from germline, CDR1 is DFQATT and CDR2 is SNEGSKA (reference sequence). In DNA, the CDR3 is TGCAGTGCTAGAGTAGGACTACAAGAAGAGACCCAGTACTTC. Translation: CSARVGLQEETQYF.

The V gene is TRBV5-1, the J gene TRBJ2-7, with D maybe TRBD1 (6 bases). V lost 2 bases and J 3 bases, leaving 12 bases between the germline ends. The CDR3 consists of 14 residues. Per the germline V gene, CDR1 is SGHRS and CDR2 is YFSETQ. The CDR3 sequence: CASSLWTEDYEQYF. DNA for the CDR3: TGCGCCAGCAGCTTATGGACAGAAGACTACGAGCAGTACTTC.

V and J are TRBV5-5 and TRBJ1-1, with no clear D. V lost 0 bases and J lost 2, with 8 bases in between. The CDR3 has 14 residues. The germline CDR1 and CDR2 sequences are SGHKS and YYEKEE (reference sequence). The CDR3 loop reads CASSLGWSNTEAFF. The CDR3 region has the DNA TGTGCCAGCAGCTTGGGGTGGTCTAACACTGAAGCTTTCTTT.

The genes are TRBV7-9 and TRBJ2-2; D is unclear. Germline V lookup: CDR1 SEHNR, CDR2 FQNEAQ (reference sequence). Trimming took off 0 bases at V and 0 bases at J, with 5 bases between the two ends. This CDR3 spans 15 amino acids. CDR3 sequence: CASSLADANTGELFF. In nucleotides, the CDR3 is TGTGCCAGCAGCTTAGCGGATGCGAACACCGGGGAGCTGTTTTTT.